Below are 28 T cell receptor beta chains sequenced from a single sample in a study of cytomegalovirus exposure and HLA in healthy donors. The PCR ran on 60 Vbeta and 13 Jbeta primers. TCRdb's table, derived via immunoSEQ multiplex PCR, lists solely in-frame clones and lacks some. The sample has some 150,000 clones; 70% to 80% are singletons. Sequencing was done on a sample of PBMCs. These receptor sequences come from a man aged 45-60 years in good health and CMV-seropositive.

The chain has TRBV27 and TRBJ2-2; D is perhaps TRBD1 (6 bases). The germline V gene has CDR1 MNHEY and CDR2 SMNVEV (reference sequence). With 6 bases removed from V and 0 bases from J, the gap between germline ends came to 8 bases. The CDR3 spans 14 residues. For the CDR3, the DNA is TGTGCCAGCAGGGGGACAACGAACACCGGGGAGCTGTTTTTT. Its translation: CASRGTTNTGELFF.

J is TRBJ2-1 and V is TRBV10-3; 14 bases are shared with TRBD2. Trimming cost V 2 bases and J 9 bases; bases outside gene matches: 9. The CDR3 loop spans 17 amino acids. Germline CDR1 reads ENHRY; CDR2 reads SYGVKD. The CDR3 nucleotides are TGTGCCATCAGTGAGACGGGACTAGCGGGAGTGGGGGGTGAGCAGTTCTTC. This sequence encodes CAISETGLAGVGGEQFF.

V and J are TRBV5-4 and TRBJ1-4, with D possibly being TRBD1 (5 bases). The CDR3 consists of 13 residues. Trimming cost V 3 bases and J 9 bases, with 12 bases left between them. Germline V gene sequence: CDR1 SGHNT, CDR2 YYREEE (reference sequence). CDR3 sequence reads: CASSSQENKKLFF. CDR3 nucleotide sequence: TGTGCCAGCAGCTCACAGGAAAACAAAAAACTGTTTTTT.

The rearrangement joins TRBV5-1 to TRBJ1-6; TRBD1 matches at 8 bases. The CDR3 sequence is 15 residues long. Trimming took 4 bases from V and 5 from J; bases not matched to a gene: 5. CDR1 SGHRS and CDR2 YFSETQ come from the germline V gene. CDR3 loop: CASSVRDRHNSPLHF. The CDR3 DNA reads TGCGCCAGCAGCGTCCGGGACAGGCATAATTCACCCCTCCACTTT.

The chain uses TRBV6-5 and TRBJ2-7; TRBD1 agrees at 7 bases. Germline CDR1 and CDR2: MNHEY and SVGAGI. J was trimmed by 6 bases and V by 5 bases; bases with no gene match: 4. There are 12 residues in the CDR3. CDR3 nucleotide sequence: TGTGCCAGCAGTACACAGGGGTCCGAGCAGTACTTC. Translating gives CASSTQGSEQYF.

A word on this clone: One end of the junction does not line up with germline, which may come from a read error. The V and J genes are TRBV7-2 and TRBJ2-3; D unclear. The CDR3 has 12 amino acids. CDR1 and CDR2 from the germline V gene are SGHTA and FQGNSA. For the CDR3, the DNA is TGTGCCAGCAGCTTAGTGGCACTATACTACGATTTT. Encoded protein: CASSLVALYYDF.

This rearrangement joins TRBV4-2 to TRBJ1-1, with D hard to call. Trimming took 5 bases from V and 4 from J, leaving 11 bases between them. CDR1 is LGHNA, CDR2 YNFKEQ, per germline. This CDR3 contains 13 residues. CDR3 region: CASSSPKSTEAFF. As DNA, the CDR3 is TGTGCCAGCAGCTCACCTAAGAGCACTGAAGCTTTCTTT.

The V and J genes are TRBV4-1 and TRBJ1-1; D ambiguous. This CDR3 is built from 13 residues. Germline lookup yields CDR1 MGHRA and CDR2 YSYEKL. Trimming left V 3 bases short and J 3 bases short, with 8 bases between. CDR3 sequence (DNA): TGCGCCAGCAGCCAGGAGCGGGACACTGAAGCTTTCTTT. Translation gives CASSQERDTEAFF.

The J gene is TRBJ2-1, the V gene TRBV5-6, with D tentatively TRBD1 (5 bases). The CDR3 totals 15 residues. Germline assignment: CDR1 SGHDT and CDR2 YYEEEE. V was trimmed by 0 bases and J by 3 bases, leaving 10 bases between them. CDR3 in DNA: TGTGCCAGCAGCTTGGGTCTCAGGGACTACAATGAGCAGTTCTTC. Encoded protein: CASSLGLRDYNEQFF.

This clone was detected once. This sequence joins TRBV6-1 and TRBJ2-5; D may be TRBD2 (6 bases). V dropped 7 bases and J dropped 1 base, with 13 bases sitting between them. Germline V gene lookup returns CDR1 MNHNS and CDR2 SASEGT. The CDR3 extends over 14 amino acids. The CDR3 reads CASTDGGSQETQYF. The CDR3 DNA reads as TGTGCCAGCACCGATGGGGGGAGCCAAGAGACCCAGTACTTC.

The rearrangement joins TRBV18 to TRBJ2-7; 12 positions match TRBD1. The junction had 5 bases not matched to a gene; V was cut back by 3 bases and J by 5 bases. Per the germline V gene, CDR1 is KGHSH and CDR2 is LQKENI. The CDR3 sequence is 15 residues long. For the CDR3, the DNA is TGTGCCAGCTCACCTCAAGGGACAGGGGGCAACGAGCAGTACTTC. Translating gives CASSPQGTGGNEQYF.

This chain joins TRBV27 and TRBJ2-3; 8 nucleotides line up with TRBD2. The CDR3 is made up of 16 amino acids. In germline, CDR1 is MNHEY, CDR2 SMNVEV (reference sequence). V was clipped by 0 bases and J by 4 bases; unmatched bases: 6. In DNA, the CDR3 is TGTGCCAGCAGTTTATCGGCGGGAGGCGCGTCAGATACGCAGTATTTT. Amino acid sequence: CASSLSAGGASDTQYF.

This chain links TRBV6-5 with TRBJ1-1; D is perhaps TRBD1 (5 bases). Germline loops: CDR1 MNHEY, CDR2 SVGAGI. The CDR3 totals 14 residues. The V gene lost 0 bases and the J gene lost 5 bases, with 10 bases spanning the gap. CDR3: CASSYSGKGTEAFF. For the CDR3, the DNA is TGTGCCAGCAGTTACTCAGGGAAGGGGACTGAAGCTTTCTTT.

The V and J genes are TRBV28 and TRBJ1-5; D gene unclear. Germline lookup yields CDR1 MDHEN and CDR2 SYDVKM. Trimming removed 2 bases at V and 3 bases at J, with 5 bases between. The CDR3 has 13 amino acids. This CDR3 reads CASSLRPNQPQHF. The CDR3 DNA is TGTGCCAGCAGTTTACGTCCCAATCAGCCCCAGCATTTT.

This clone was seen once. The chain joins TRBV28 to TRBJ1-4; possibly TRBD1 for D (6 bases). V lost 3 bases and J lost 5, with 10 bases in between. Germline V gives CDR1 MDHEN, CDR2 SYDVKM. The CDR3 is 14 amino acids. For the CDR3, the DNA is TGTGCCAGCAGTTTTGTACAGGGAAATGAAAAACTGTTTTTT. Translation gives CASSFVQGNEKLFF.

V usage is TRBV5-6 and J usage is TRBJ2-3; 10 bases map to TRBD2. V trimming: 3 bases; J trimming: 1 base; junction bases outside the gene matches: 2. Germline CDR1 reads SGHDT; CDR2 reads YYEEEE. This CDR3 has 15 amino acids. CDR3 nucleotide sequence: TGTGCCAGCAGCTCCCTAGCGGGAGGCACAGATACGCAGTATTTT. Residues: CASSSLAGGTDTQYF.

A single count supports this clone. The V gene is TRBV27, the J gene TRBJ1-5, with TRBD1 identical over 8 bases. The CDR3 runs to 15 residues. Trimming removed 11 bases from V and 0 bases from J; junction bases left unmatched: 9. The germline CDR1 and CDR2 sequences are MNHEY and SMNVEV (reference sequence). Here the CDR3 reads CAADRGQYSNQPQHF. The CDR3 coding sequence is TGTGCCGCCGACAGGGGTCAATATAGCAATCAGCCCCAGCATTTT.

Here the CDR3 DNA reads TGTGCCAGTGCCGGGACAGGTTGGTACGAGCAGTACTTC. The encoded protein is CASAGTGWYEQYF. The chain links TRBV19 to TRBJ2-7; 8 bases map to TRBD1. V lost 8 bases to trimming and J lost 4 bases; unmatched junction nucleotides: 7. The CDR3 length is 13 residues. Germline V gene lookup returns CDR1 LNHDA and CDR2 SQIVND (reference sequence).

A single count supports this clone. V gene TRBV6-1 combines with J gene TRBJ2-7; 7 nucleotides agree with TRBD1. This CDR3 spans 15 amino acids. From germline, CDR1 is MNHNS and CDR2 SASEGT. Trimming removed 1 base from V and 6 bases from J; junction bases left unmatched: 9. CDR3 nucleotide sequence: TGTGCCAGCAGTGAAGTCCGAAGGGGGCCTATCGAGCAGTACTTC. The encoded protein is CASSEVRRGPIEQYF.

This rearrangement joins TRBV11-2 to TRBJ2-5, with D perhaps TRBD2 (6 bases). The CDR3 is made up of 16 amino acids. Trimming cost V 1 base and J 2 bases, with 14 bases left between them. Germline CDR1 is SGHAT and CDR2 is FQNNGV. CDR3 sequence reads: CASSLGLVQLQETQYF. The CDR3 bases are TGTGCCAGCAGCTTAGGACTAGTTCAGTTGCAAGAGACCCAGTACTTC. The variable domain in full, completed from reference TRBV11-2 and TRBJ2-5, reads EAGVAQSPRYKIIEKRQSVAFWCNPISGHATLYWYQQILGQGPKLLIQFQNNGVVDDSQLPKDRFSAERLKGVDSTLKIQPAKLEDSAVYLCASSLGLVQLQETQYFGPGTRLLVL.

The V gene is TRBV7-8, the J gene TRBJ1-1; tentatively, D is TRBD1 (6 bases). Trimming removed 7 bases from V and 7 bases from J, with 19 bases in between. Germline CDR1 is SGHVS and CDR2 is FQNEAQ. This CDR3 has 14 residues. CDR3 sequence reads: CASNRGETGLEAFF. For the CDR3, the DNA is TGTGCCAGCAACCGGGGGGAGACAGGACTTGAAGCTTTCTTT.

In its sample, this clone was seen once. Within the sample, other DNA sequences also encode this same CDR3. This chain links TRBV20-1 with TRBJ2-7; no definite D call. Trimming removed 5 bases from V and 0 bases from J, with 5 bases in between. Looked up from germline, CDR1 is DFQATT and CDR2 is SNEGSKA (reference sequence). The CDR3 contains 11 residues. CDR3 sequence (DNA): TGCAGTGCTGCTACCTCCTACGAGCAGTACTTC. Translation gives CSAATSYEQYF.

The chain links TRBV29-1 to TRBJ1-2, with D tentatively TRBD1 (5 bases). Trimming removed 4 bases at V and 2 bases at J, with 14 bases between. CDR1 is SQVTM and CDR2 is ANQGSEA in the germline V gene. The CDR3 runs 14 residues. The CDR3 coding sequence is TGCAGCGTTGTCGGCCAGGGCTCGAACTATGGCTACACCTTC. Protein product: CSVVGQGSNYGYTF.

The chain's CDR3 is CSVGPPRETQYF. Written as DNA, the CDR3 is TGCAGCGTGGGGCCACCTCGGGAGACCCAGTACTTC. V is TRBV29-1 and J is TRBJ2-5, with a tentative D call TRBD1 (5 bases). The germline V gene encodes CDR1 SQVTM and CDR2 ANQGSEA. The V and J ends lost 6 bases and 5 bases respectively, with 13 bases between them. This CDR3 is built from 12 residues.

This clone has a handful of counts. The DNA for the CDR3 is TGTGCCAGCAGCTCGCAGGACTGGGATAGCTCCTACAATGAGCAGTTCTTC. The encoded protein is CASSSQDWDSSYNEQFF. The V and J genes are TRBV11-2 and TRBJ2-1, with a weak D call TRBD2 (5 bases). V was pared by 4 bases and J by 0 bases, with 16 bases between. The CDR3 has 17 residues. From germline, CDR1 is SGHAT and CDR2 FQNNGV. Drawing the rest from reference TRBV11-2 and TRBJ2-1, the complete variable domain is EAGVAQSPRYKIIEKRQSVAFWCNPISGHATLYWYQQILGQGPKLLIQFQNNGVVDDSQLPKDRFSAERLKGVDSTLKIQPAKLEDSAVYLCASSSQDWDSSYNEQFFGPGTRLTVL.

The CDR3 loop reads CASSFRPGQGTDTQYF. For the CDR3, the DNA is TGCGCCAGCAGCTTCCGACCGGGACAGGGCACAGATACGCAGTATTTT. The chain uses TRBV4-1 and TRBJ2-3; 8 bases match TRBD1. The junction had 8 bases not matched to a gene; V was cut back by 5 bases and J by 1 base. CDR3 length equals 16 residues. Germline V gene sequence: CDR1 MGHRA, CDR2 YSYEKL.

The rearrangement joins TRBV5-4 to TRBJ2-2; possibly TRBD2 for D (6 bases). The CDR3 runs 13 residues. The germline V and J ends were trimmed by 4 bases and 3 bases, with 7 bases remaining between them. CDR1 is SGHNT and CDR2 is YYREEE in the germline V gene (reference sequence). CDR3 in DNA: TGTGCCAGCAGCCGGAGGGACACCGGGGAGCTGTTTTTT. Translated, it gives CASSRRDTGELFF.

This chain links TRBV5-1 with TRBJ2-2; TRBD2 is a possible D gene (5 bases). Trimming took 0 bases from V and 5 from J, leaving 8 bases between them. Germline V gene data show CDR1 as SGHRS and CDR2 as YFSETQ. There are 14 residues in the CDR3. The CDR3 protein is CASSLARGTGELFF. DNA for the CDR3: TGCGCCAGCAGCTTGGCGAGAGGGACCGGGGAGCTGTTTTTT.